A selection of T cell receptor beta chains follows, all from one sample in a study of identical twins. TCRdb recomputed calls from the 5' RACE reads with MiXCR, one row per CDR3 protein. This sample yields about 520,000 distinct CDR3 sequences, of which around 20% are seen a single time; about 0.99% belongs to the top ten. A further study also used this sample, focusing on T cells expressing NK-cell markers.

The source material was CD4+ T cells sorted from blood. These receptors came from a young woman in good health. Each CDR3 is given with its conserved first and last residue. A D gene is named only where the DNA matches it firmly. Rows give clone size only sometimes, using once, few, many, or a class for an expanded clone.

j_call: TRBJ2-3; v_call: TRBV6-5; cdr3_length: 16; d_call: NA; clone_size: NA; cdr3_aa: CASSFLNRVSGDTQYF; cdr3_nt: TGTGCCAGCAGTTTTTTGAACAGGGTTAGTGGAGATACGCAGTATTTT
j_call: TRBJ2-2; v_call: TRBV29-1; cdr3_length: 15; d_call: TRBD2; clone_size: NA; cdr3_aa: CSVERLAGGTGELFF; cdr3_nt: TGCAGCGTTGAAAGACTAGCGGGGGGCACCGGGGAGCTGTTTTTT
j_call: TRBJ2-1; v_call: TRBV20-1; cdr3_length: 11; d_call: NA; clone_size: NA; cdr3_aa: CSARMYNEQFF; cdr3_nt: TGCAGTGCTAGGATGTACAATGAGCAGTTCTTC
j_call: TRBJ1-2; v_call: TRBV12-3/TRBV12-4; cdr3_length: 12; d_call: NA; clone_size: few; cdr3_aa: CASSLRSEGYTF; cdr3_nt: TGTGCCAGCAGTTTAAGAAGCGAAGGCTACACCTTC
j_call: TRBJ2-1; v_call: TRBV20-1; cdr3_length: 14; d_call: NA; clone_size: few; cdr3_aa: CSASPENSYNEQFF; cdr3_nt: TGCAGTGCTAGCCCGGAAAACTCCTACAATGAGCAGTTCTTC
j_call: TRBJ1-2; v_call: TRBV5-1; cdr3_length: 14; d_call: NA; clone_size: NA; cdr3_aa: CASSFPGSNYGYTF; cdr3_nt: TGCGCCAGCAGCTTTCCAGGGTCTAACTATGGCTACACCTTC
j_call: TRBJ2-7; v_call: TRBV27; cdr3_length: 17; d_call: TRBD2; clone_size: NA; cdr3_aa: CASSLLLAGGSAYEQYF; cdr3_nt: TGTGCCAGCAGTTTACTGCTAGCGGGGGGTTCTGCCTACGAGCAGTACTTC
j_call: TRBJ1-2; v_call: TRBV7-2; cdr3_length: 17; d_call: TRBD1; clone_size: NA; cdr3_aa: CASSLAPNRGQNYGYTF; cdr3_nt: TGTGCCAGCAGCTTAGCGCCGAACAGGGGGCAGAACTATGGCTACACCTTC
j_call: TRBJ2-7; v_call: TRBV14; cdr3_length: 16; d_call: NA; clone_size: NA; cdr3_aa: CASSHLRASRTYEQYF; cdr3_nt: TGTGCCAGCAGCCACCTTCGGGCCAGCAGAACCTACGAGCAGTACTTC
j_call: TRBJ2-2; v_call: TRBV27; cdr3_length: 15; d_call: NA; clone_size: many; cdr3_aa: CASGPWTASTGELFF; cdr3_nt: TGTGCCAGCGGACCTTGGACAGCCTCCACCGGGGAGCTGTTTTTT
j_call: TRBJ1-5; v_call: TRBV20-1; cdr3_length: 15; d_call: TRBD1; clone_size: many; cdr3_aa: CSAPGQGWNNQPQHF; cdr3_nt: TGCAGTGCTCCAGGACAGGGTTGGAACAATCAGCCCCAGCATTTT
j_call: TRBJ1-6; v_call: TRBV5-1; cdr3_length: 16; d_call: TRBD1; clone_size: NA; cdr3_aa: CASSLNPGTENSPLHF; cdr3_nt: TGCGCCAGCAGCTTAAACCCCGGGACAGAAAATTCACCCCTCCACTTT
j_call: TRBJ2-3; v_call: TRBV4-2; cdr3_length: 17; d_call: TRBD1; clone_size: few; cdr3_aa: CASSQLQGAWGTDTQYF; cdr3_nt: TGTGCCAGCAGCCAACTACAGGGGGCATGGGGCACAGATACGCAGTATTTT
j_call: TRBJ2-5; v_call: TRBV6-5; cdr3_length: 13; d_call: NA; clone_size: NA; cdr3_aa: CASGSINQETQYF; cdr3_nt: TGTGCCAGCGGTTCGATCAATCAAGAGACCCAGTACTTC
j_call: TRBJ2-2; v_call: TRBV10-3; cdr3_length: 13; d_call: TRBD1; clone_size: NA; cdr3_aa: CAISGYDRGVLFF; cdr3_nt: TGTGCCATCAGTGGATACGACAGGGGAGTGCTGTTTTTT
j_call: TRBJ1-2; v_call: TRBV6-1; cdr3_length: 15; d_call: NA; clone_size: few; cdr3_aa: CASSRNRQNNYGYTF; cdr3_nt: TGTGCCAGCTCCCGTAACCGACAGAATAACTATGGCTACACCTTC
j_call: TRBJ2-3; v_call: TRBV20-1; cdr3_length: 15; d_call: TRBD2; clone_size: NA; cdr3_aa: CSASGGTSGTDTQYF; cdr3_nt: TGCAGTGCTAGTGGCGGGACTAGCGGCACAGATACGCAGTATTTT
j_call: TRBJ2-1; v_call: TRBV7-8; cdr3_length: 15; d_call: NA; clone_size: NA; cdr3_aa: CTSSLAVGDYNEQFF; cdr3_nt: TGTACCAGCAGCTTAGCCGTAGGGGACTACAATGAGCAGTTCTTC
j_call: TRBJ2-7; v_call: TRBV5-1; cdr3_length: 14; d_call: TRBD1; clone_size: few; cdr3_aa: CASSLGTGYNEQYF; cdr3_nt: TGCGCCAGCAGCTTAGGGACAGGGTACAACGAGCAGTACTTC
j_call: TRBJ1-3; v_call: TRBV7-2; cdr3_length: 15; d_call: NA; clone_size: NA; cdr3_aa: CASTRTGSYGNTIYF; cdr3_nt: TGTGCCAGCACCCGAACAGGTTCATACGGAAACACCATATATTTT
j_call: TRBJ2-7; v_call: TRBV9; cdr3_length: 15; d_call: TRBD2; clone_size: NA; cdr3_aa: CASSPTSGATYEQYF; cdr3_nt: TGTGCCAGCAGCCCCACTAGCGGGGCCACCTACGAGCAGTACTTC
j_call: TRBJ2-7; v_call: TRBV12-5; cdr3_length: 14; d_call: NA; clone_size: NA; cdr3_aa: CASGLVPDSYEQYF; cdr3_nt: TGTGCTAGTGGTTTGGTACCGGACAGCTACGAGCAGTACTTC
j_call: TRBJ2-5; v_call: TRBV29-1; cdr3_length: 10; d_call: NA; clone_size: few; cdr3_aa: CSGVGETQYF; cdr3_nt: TGCAGCGGCGTGGGAGAGACCCAGTACTTC
j_call: TRBJ2-3; v_call: TRBV5-1; cdr3_length: 16; d_call: NA; clone_size: few; cdr3_aa: CASSLPIGTYTDTQYF; cdr3_nt: TGCGCCAGCAGCTTACCTATAGGGACTTACACAGATACGCAGTATTTT
j_call: TRBJ1-1; v_call: TRBV20-1; cdr3_length: 15; d_call: TRBD1; clone_size: few; cdr3_aa: CSARVVGTANTEAFF; cdr3_nt: TGCAGTGCTAGAGTCGTTGGGACAGCCAACACTGAAGCTTTCTTT
j_call: TRBJ2-6; v_call: TRBV6-2/TRBV6-3; cdr3_length: 20; d_call: TRBD1; clone_size: NA; cdr3_aa: CASSYFRDRERYSGANVLTF; cdr3_nt: TGTGCCAGCAGTTACTTCCGGGACAGGGAAAGGTACTCTGGGGCCAACGTCCTGACTTTC
j_call: TRBJ2-2; v_call: TRBV27; cdr3_length: 12; d_call: NA; clone_size: many; cdr3_aa: CASSQNTGELFF; cdr3_nt: TGTGCCAGCAGCCAGAACACCGGGGAGCTGTTTTTT
j_call: TRBJ1-5; v_call: TRBV12-3/TRBV12-4; cdr3_length: 13; d_call: NA; clone_size: NA; cdr3_aa: CASRAVSNQRQHF; cdr3_nt: TGTGCCAGCAGGGCCGTCAGCAATCAGCGCCAGCATTTT
j_call: TRBJ2-3; v_call: TRBV5-1; cdr3_length: 18; d_call: TRBD2; clone_size: NA; cdr3_aa: CASSFSPPTSGRTNTQYF; cdr3_nt: TGCGCCAGCAGCTTCTCCCCTCCGACTAGCGGGAGGACGAATACGCAGTATTTT
j_call: TRBJ2-1; v_call: TRBV6-2/TRBV6-3; cdr3_length: 13; d_call: TRBD2; clone_size: NA; cdr3_aa: CASSQTSRGEQFF; cdr3_nt: TGTGCCAGCAGCCAGACTAGCCGCGGTGAGCAGTTCTTC
j_call: TRBJ2-3; v_call: TRBV30; cdr3_length: 13; d_call: NA; clone_size: NA; cdr3_aa: CAWSGLRPDTQYF; cdr3_nt: TGTGCCTGGAGTGGTCTTAGGCCAGATACGCAGTATTTT
j_call: TRBJ2-7; v_call: TRBV5-6; cdr3_length: 14; d_call: TRBD1; clone_size: NA; cdr3_aa: CASSLDRGVYEQYF; cdr3_nt: TGTGCCAGCAGCTTGGACAGGGGCGTCTACGAGCAGTACTTC
j_call: TRBJ2-3; v_call: TRBV20-1; cdr3_length: 13; d_call: NA; clone_size: NA; cdr3_aa: CSARLPGADTQYF; cdr3_nt: TGCAGTGCTCGCCTCCCGGGCGCAGATACGCAGTATTTT
j_call: TRBJ2-4; v_call: TRBV5-6; cdr3_length: 14; d_call: TRBD1; clone_size: NA; cdr3_aa: CASSSRDRGLIQYF; cdr3_nt: TGTGCCAGCAGCTCGCGGGACAGGGGGCTCATTCAGTACTTC
j_call: TRBJ2-3; v_call: TRBV7-6; cdr3_length: 16; d_call: TRBD2; clone_size: once; cdr3_aa: CASSRGVGRCTDTQYF; cdr3_nt: TGTGCCAGCAGTCGGGGGGTTGGCAGATGCACAGATACGCAGTATTTT
j_call: TRBJ2-5; v_call: TRBV2; cdr3_length: 13; d_call: NA; clone_size: few; cdr3_aa: CASSYVEQETQYF; cdr3_nt: TGTGCCAGCAGTTACGTGGAACAAGAGACCCAGTACTTC
j_call: TRBJ2-5; v_call: TRBV20-1; cdr3_length: 13; d_call: NA; clone_size: NA; cdr3_aa: CSARVTGQETQYF; cdr3_nt: TGCAGTGCTAGAGTGACGGGGCAAGAGACCCAGTACTTC